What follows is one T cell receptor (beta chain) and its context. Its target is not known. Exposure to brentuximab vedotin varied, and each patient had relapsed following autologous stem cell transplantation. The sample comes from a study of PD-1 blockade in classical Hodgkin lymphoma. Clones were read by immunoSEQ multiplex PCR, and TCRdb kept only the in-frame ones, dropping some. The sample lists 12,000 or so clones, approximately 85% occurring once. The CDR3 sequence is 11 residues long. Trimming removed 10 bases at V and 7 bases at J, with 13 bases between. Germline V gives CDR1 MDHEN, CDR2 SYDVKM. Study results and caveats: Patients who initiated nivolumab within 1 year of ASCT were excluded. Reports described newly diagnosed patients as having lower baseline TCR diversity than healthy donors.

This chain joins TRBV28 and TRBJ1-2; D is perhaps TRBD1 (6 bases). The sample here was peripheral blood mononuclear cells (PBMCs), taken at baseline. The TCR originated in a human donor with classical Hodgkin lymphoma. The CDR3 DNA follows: TGTGCCATCTCAGACAGGTTTGGCTACACCTTC. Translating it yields CAISDRFGYTF.